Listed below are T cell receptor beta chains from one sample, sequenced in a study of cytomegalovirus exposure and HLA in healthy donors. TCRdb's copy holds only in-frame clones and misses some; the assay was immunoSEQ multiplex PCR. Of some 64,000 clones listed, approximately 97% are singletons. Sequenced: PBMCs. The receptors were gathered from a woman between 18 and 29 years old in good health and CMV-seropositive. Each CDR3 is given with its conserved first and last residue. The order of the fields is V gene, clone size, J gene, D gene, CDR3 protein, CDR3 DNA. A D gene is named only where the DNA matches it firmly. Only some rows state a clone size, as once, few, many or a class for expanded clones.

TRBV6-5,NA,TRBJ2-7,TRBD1,CASSQTGGIDEQYF,TGTGCCAGCAGTCAGACAGGGGGCATCGACGAGCAGTACTTC
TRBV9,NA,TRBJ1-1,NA,CASSPSGRELHLF,TGTGCCAGCAGCCCAAGCGGTAGGGAGTTGCATCTCTTT
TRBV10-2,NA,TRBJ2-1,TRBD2,CASSEHGLAGGSSYNEQFF,TGCGCCAGCAGTGAGCACGGACTAGCGGGAGGGAGCTCCTACAATGAGCAGTTCTTC
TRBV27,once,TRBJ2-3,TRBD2,CASSSLAGKDTQYF,TGTGCCAGCAGTTCTCTAGCGGGTAAAGATACGCAGTATTTT
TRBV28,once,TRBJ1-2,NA,CASSTQGFRVGYTF,TGTGCCAGCAGTACTCAGGGGTTTAGAGTTGGCTACACCTTC
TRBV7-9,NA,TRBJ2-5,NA,CASSLLPGYQETQYF,TGTGCCAGCAGCTTATTGCCAGGGTACCAAGAGACCCAGTACTTC
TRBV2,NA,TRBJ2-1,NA,CASSESDSYQFF,TGTGCCAGCAGTGAAAGTGATTCCTATCAGTTCTTC
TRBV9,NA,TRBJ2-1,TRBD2,CASSVRTGGFYNEQFF,TGTGCCAGCAGCGTAAGGACCGGGGGGTTCTACAATGAGCAGTTCTTC
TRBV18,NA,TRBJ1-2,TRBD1,CASSLTAGGNIYGYTF,TGTGCCAGCTCACTCACTGCAGGGGGCAACATCTATGGCTACACCTTC
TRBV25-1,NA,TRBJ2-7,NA,CASSEWGRDYEQYF,TGTGCCAGCAGTGAATGGGGCAGAGACTACGAGCAGTACTTC